These 7 T cell receptor beta chains were all obtained from the same sample, sequenced in a study of immune cell composition in non-small cell lung cancer. Measured with immunoSEQ multiplex PCR; TCRdb has only the in-frame clones, and not every one. The data show fewer than 3,000 clones, 65% to 75% seen once. The sample consisted of lung tumor tissue. The receptors were gathered from a human donor with non-small cell lung cancer.

The V and J genes are TRBV7-2 and TRBJ1-1; D is undetermined. Germline values: CDR1 SGHTA, CDR2 FQGNSA. The ends were cut back, 1 base at V and 0 bases at J, with 9 bases in the middle. This CDR3 comprises 15 residues. CDR3 loop: CASSLVGLVNTEAFF. The CDR3 DNA reads as TGTGCCAGCAGCTTAGTCGGTTTGGTGAACACTGAAGCTTTCTTT.

The chain joins TRBV7-8 to TRBJ1-5; the D is unclear. The CDR3 has 13 residues. V was trimmed by 6 bases and J by 7 bases, leaving 13 bases between them. CDR1 and CDR2 (germline): SGHVS, FQNEAQ. The CDR3 nucleotides are TGTGCCAGCAGTTCCGACTCCGGCCAGCCCCAGCATTTT. It translates to CASSSDSGQPQHF.

J is TRBJ1-2 and V is TRBV19; D remains ambiguous. Germline assignment: CDR1 LNHDA and CDR2 SQIVND (reference sequence). Between the trimmed V and J ends, which lost 3 bases and 1 base, there was a span of 6 bases. The CDR3 consists of 13 residues. DNA of the CDR3: TGTGCCAGTAGTATCTCCGTTAACTATGGCTACACCTTC. Amino acids: CASSISVNYGYTF.

The rearrangement links TRBV7-3 to TRBJ2-1; the match to TRBD2 covers 11 bases. After removal of 3 bases from V and 6 bases from J, the junction contained 1 base not matched to a gene. CDR1 is SGHTA, CDR2 FQGTGA, per germline. This CDR3 region has 14 residues. The CDR3 protein is CASSFLAGGNEQFF. DNA for the CDR3: TGTGCCAGCAGCTTCCTAGCGGGGGGCAATGAGCAGTTCTTC.

This sequence joins TRBV19 and TRBJ1-4, with TRBD1 identical over 11 bases. This CDR3 has 14 residues. The germline V gene has CDR1 LNHDA and CDR2 SQIVND (reference sequence). The V segment lost 3 bases and the J segment 6 bases; nucleotides outside the gene matches: 0. The CDR3 region is CASSMDRGHEKLFF. The CDR3 DNA is TGTGCCAGTAGTATGGACAGGGGGCATGAAAAACTGTTTTTT.

The chain joins TRBV28 to TRBJ1-1; 7 positions match TRBD1. CDR1 and CDR2 (germline): MDHEN, SYDVKM. The J segment lost 1 base and the V segment lost 2 bases, leaving 4 bases of the junction unmatched. This CDR3 has 15 residues. The CDR3 loop is CASSLPRTGNTEAFF. CDR3 nucleotide sequence: TGTGCCAGCAGTTTACCAAGGACAGGGAACACTGAAGCTTTCTTT. The whole variable domain, filled in from reference TRBV28 and TRBJ1-1, reads DVKVTQSSRYLVKRTGEKVFLECVQDMDHENMFWYRQDPGLGLRLIYFSYDVKMKEKGDIPEGYSVSREKKERFSLILESASTNQTSMYLCASSLPRTGNTEAFFGQGTRLTVV.

A single count supports this clone. The V gene is TRBV2, the J gene TRBJ2-2, with D perhaps TRBD1 (6 bases). From germline, CDR1 is SNHLY and CDR2 FYNNEI. Trimming shortened V by 8 bases and J by 2 bases, and 12 bases separated the two germline ends. The CDR3 consists of 14 residues. CDR3 DNA sequence: TGTGCCAGCTCGGAACAGGGAAACACCGGGGAGCTGTTTTTT. Amino acids: CASSEQGNTGELFF.